This T cell receptor beta chain was captured in a study of blood T cell repertoires in COVID-19. On the study more broadly: PBMCs, B-cell-depleted T cells, or T cells were the source of the cDNA or gDNA that made up the material.

The ends were cut back, 5 bases at V and 1 base at J, with 14 bases in the middle. The CDR3 extends over 15 amino acids. Germline CDR1 SGHAT, CDR2 FQNNGV. TCRdb's table, derived via immunoSEQ multiplex PCR, lists solely in-frame clones and lacks some. Among fewer than 350,000 clones listed, around 90% were seen once. The TCR sequence derives from a woman under 40 with COVID-19, enrolled during active disease. The sample was peripheral blood. The chain joins TRBV11-2 to TRBJ1-1; possible D gene TRBD1, 6 bases. Written as DNA, the CDR3 is TGTGCCAGCAGCCGTACGACAGGACCGAACACTGAAGCTTTCTTT. This sequence encodes CASSRTTGPNTEAFF.